This T cell receptor (beta chain) was recorded in a study of T cells in localized non-small cell lung cancer. The CDR3 is 15 amino acids. V shed 3 bases, J shed 3 bases, and the junction held 7 bases outside the gene matches. Germline lookup yields CDR1 MNHEY and CDR2 SMNVEV (reference sequence). Sequenced by immunoSEQ multiplex PCR; TCRdb stores in-frame clones only, minus some. The sample yields roughly 17,000 clones, around 88% seen once. The gene calls are TRBV27 and TRBJ2-7; 8 bases match TRBD1. The sequence was obtained from a male donor older than 55 with stage II squamous cell lung carcinoma. This specimen was peripheral blood, taken before any cancer treatment. The CDR3 nucleotides are TGTGCCAGCAGTTTTACCTCCGGGACAGGCTACGAGCAGTACTTC. Protein: CASSFTSGTGYEQYF.